This TCR beta chain was sequenced for a study of blood T cells in healthy people across ages. This clonotype has at least ten counts. In germline, CDR1 is MDHEN, CDR2 SYDVKM. This CDR3 is built from 15 residues. V trimming: 4 bases; J trimming: 0 bases; junction bases outside the gene matches: 3. Through a sample-barcoded 5' primer and a J-beta primer mix, a second PCR was run for roughly 6 to 11 cycles. MiXCR was run by TCRdb on the 5' RACE reads, yielding one entry per CDR3 protein. There are 750,000 to 1,000,000 distinct CDR3 sequences in the sample; about 28% occur only once, and 10% to 13% lies in the top ten. The same specimen was also included in a second study, on T cells of mothers and their children. Per that study: The study sampled three healthy Caucasian mothers and their six children. Barcodes for each sample and 2-4 random nucleotides were added by the M1S primer used in the second PCR. Inherited differences only slightly affect thymic shaping of TCR recombination output.

The origin of this receptor is a woman in her forties in good health. The J gene is TRBJ2-7, the V gene TRBV28; TRBD2 matches 10 bases. The material sequenced was blood. The CDR3 coding sequence is TGTGCCAGCAGTTATAGCGGGAGGAGCTCCTACGAGCAGTACTTC. This gives the protein CASSYSGRSSYEQYF.